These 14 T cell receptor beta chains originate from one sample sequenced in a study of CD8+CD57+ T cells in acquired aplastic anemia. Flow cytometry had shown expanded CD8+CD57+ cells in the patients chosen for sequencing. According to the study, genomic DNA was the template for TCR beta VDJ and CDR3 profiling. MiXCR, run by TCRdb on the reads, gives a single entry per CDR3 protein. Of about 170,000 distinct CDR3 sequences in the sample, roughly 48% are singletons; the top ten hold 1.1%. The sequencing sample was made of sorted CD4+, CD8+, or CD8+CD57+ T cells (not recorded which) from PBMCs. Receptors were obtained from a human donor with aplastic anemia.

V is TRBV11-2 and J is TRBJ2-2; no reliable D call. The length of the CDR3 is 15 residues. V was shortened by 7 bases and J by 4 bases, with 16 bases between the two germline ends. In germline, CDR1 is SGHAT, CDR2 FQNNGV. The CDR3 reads CASNSKISSTGELFF. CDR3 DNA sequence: TGTGCCAGCAATTCCAAGATTAGCAGCACCGGGGAGCTGTTTTTT.

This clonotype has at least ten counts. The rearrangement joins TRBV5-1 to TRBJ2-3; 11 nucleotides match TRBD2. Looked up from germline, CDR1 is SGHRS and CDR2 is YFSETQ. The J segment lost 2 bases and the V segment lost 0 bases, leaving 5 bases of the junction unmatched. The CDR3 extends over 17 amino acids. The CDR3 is CASSLGLAGQITDTQYF. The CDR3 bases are TGCGCCAGCAGCTTGGGACTAGCGGGACAGATCACAGATACGCAGTATTTT.

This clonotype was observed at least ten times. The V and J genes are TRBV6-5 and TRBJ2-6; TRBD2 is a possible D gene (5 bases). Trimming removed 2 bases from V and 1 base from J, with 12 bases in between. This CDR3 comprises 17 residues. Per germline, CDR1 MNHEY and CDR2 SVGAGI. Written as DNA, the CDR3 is TGTGCCAGCAGTTACAGGAGGCTAAGATCTGGGGCCAACGTCCTGACTTTC. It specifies CASSYRRLRSGANVLTF.

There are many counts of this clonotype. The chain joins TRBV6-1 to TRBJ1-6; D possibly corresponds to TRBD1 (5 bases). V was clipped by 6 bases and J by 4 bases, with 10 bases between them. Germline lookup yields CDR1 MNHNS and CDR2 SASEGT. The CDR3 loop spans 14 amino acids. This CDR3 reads CASSDDSYNSPLHF. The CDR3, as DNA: TGTGCCAGCAGCGACGACAGTTATAATTCACCCCTCCACTTT.

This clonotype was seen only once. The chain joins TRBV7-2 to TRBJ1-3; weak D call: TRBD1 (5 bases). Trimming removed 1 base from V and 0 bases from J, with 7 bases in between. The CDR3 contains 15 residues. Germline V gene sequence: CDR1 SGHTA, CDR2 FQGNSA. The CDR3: CASSLVRGSGNTIYF. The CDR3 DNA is TGTGCCAGCAGCTTAGTAAGGGGCTCTGGAAACACCATATATTTT.

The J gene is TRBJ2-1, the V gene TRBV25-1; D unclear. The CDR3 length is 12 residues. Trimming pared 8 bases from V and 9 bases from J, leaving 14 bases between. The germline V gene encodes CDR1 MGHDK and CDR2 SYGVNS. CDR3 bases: TGTGCCAGCCGTCGCGTCGACGGTGAGCAGTTCTTC. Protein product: CASRRVDGEQFF.

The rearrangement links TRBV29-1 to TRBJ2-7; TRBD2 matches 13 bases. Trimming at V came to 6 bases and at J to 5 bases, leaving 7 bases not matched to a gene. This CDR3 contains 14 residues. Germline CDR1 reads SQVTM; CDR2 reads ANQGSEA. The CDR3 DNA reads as TGCAGCGTCGGACTAGCGGGAGTGCTTGACGAGCAGTACTTC. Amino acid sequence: CSVGLAGVLDEQYF.

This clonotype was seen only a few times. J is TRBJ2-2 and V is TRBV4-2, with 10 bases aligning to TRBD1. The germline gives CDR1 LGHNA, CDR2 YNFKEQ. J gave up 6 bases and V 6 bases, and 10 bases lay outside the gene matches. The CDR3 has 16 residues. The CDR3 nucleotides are TGTGCCAGCAGTCCCCGGGACAGGGGTACGGCCGGGGAGCTGTTTTTT. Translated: CASSPRDRGTAGELFF.

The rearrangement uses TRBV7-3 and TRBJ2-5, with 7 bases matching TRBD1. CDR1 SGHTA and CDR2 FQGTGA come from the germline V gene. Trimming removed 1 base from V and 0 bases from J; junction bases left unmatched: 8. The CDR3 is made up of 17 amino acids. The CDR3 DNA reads TGTGCCAGCAGCTTAAAACCCGGGACAGACAACCAAGAGACCCAGTACTTC. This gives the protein CASSLKPGTDNQETQYF.

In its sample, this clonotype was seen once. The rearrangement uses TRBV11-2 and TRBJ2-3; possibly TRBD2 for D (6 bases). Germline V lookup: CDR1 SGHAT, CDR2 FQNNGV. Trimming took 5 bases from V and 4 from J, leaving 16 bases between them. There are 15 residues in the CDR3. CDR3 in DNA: TGTGCCAGCAGCCCCCACCCCGCTAGCGCAGATACGCAGTATTTT. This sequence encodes CASSPHPASADTQYF.

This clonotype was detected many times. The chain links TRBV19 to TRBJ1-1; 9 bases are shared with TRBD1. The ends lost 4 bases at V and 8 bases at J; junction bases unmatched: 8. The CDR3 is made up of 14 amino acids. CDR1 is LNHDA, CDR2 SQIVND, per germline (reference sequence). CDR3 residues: CASSNPQGAGEAFF. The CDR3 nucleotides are TGTGCCAGTAGTAACCCACAGGGGGCGGGAGAAGCTTTCTTT.

As DNA, the CDR3 is TGCAGCGTTATTATTGGGCAACAAAGTGGCACTGAAGCTTTCTTT. As protein: CSVIIGQQSGTEAFF. The rearrangement links TRBV29-1 to TRBJ1-1; D not certain. The germline V gene has CDR1 SQVTM and CDR2 ANQGSEA. The V end was cut by 5 bases, the J end by 4 bases, with 20 bases between. The CDR3 is 15 residues long.

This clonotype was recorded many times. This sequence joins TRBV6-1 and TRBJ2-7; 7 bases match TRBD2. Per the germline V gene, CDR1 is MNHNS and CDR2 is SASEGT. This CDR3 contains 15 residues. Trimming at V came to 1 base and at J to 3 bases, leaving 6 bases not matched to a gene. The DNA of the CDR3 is TGTGCCAGCAGTGAAGGGCCCGGGGGGATCTACGAGCAGTACTTC. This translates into CASSEGPGGIYEQYF.

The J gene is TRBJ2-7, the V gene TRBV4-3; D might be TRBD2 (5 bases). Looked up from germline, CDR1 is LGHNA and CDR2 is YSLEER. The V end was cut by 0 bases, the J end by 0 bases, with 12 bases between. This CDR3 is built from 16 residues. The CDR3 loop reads CASSQEGLEGSYEQYF. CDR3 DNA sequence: TGCGCCAGCAGCCAAGAGGGCCTCGAGGGCTCCTACGAGCAGTACTTC.